The 8 T cell receptor beta chains below come from one sample, sequenced in a study of immune evolution from preneoplasia to lung adenocarcinoma. Libraries were prepared by immunoSEQ multiplex PCR; TCRdb keeps only in-frame clonotypes and omits some of them. The sample lists several thousand clones, about four fifths occurring once. The sequenced sample consisted of FFPE invasive lung adenocarcinoma tissue. The receptor source for this set is a person aged 50 or older with lung adenocarcinoma.

This clone showed up just a few times. The chain joins TRBV6-1 to TRBJ2-2, with 8 bases that match TRBD1. Germline CDR1 is MNHNS and CDR2 is SASEGT. The CDR3 extends over 15 amino acids. With V trimmed by 3 bases and J by 1 base, 1 base remained unmatched. This CDR3 reads CASSDRGRNTGELFF. The CDR3 nucleotides are TGTGCCAGCAGTGACAGGGGGCGGAACACCGGGGAGCTGTTTTTT.

CDR3 region: CASAIAGENTGELFF. Written as DNA, the CDR3 is TGTGCCAGCGCCATAGCGGGAGAGAACACCGGGGAGCTGTTTTTT. The rearrangement joins TRBV6-1 to TRBJ2-2, with 9 bases fitting TRBD2. The V gene's germline CDR1 is MNHNS and CDR2 SASEGT. The CDR3 has 15 amino acids. After removal of 8 bases from V and 1 base from J, the junction contained 5 bases not matched to a gene.

The chain recombines TRBV4-1 with TRBJ2-7; tentatively, D is TRBD1 or TRBD2 (5 bases each). Germline CDR1 and CDR2: MGHRA and YSYEKL. Trimming pared 2 bases from V and 3 bases from J, leaving 14 bases between. This CDR3 has 15 amino acids. The DNA for the CDR3 is TGCGCCAGCAGCCAATCGTGGGACGGCAACTACGAGCAGTACTTC. Encoded protein: CASSQSWDGNYEQYF.

The chain links TRBV18 to TRBJ2-5, with TRBD1 matching over 10 bases. CDR1 is KGHSH, CDR2 LQKENI, per germline. The CDR3 contains 14 residues. V shed 7 bases, J shed 5 bases, and the junction held 7 bases outside the gene matches. The CDR3 nucleotides are TGTGCCAGCTTTCGGGACAGGGGTGGCGAGACCCAGTACTTC. Protein sequence: CASFRDRGGETQYF.

The table lists this clone with a few counts. The V gene is TRBV7-8, the J gene TRBJ1-2; D uncertain. CDR3 size: 13 residues. V lost 1 base and J 8 bases, leaving 11 bases between the germline ends. CDR1 is SGHVS and CDR2 is FQNEAQ in the germline V gene. DNA of the CDR3: TGTGCCAGCAGCTTAGAGAGGAACCGCGGCTACACCTTC. It specifies CASSLERNRGYTF.

The CDR3 is CASRQTRLGYNEQFF. CDR3 DNA: TGCGCCAGCAGACAGACTAGGTTAGGCTACAATGAGCAGTTCTTC. The chain recombines TRBV5-1 with TRBJ2-1, with D possibly being TRBD2 (6 bases). CDR1 and CDR2 from the germline V gene are SGHRS and YFSETQ. The CDR3 is 15 residues long. V lost 5 bases, J lost 3 bases, and 15 bases lay in between.

This clone showed up just once. The genes are TRBV16 and TRBJ2-6; D is unresolved. The germline V gene encodes CDR1 KGHSY and CDR2 FQNENV. This CDR3 contains 15 residues. The V end lost 0 bases, the J end lost 2 bases, and 5 bases lay between the germline ends. The CDR3 is CASSQSRAGANVLTF. The CDR3 DNA reads as TGTGCCAGCAGCCAATCCAGAGCTGGGGCCAACGTCCTGACTTTC. Full variable domain (rest looked up from reference TRBV16 and TRBJ2-6): GEEVAQTPKHLVRGEGQKAKLYCAPIKGHSYVFWYQQVLKNEFKFLISFQNENVFDETGMPKERFSAKCLPNSPCSLEIQATKLEDSAVYFCASSQSRAGANVLTFGAGSRLTVL.

This chain links TRBV28 with TRBJ2-7; tentatively, D is TRBD2 (6 bases). CDR3 length: 17 amino acids. Germline V gives CDR1 MDHEN, CDR2 SYDVKM. V gave up 2 bases and J gave up 0 bases, with 17 bases separating them. CDR3 residues: CASSLALSKGGSYEQYF. The CDR3 DNA reads as TGTGCCAGCAGTTTAGCCCTCTCGAAGGGAGGCTCCTACGAGCAGTACTTC.